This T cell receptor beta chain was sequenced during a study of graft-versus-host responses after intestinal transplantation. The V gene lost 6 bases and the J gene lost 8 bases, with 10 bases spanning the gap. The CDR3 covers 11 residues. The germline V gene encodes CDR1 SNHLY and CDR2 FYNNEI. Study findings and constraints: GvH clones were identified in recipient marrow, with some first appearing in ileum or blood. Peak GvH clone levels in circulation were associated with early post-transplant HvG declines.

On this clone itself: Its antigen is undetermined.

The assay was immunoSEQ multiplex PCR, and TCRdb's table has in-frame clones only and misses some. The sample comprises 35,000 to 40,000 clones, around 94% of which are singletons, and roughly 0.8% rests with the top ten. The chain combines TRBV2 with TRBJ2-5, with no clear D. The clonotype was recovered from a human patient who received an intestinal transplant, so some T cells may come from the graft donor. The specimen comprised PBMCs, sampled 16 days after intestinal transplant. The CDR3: CASSTSFTQYF. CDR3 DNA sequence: TGTGCCAGCAGCACCTCATTTACCCAGTACTTC.